The rows below give T cell receptor beta chains drawn from one sample of a study of cytomegalovirus exposure and HLA in healthy donors. Here immunoSEQ multiplex PCR was the method, and the copy in TCRdb shows in-frame clones only, minus some. The data contain about 86,000 clones, 85% to 95% of them singletons. The sequencing sample was made of PBMCs. Receptors originate from a young man in good health and CMV-seronegative. Both conserved end residues are part of each CDR3. Fields, in order: V gene, clone size, D gene, CDR3 length, J gene, CDR3 protein, CDR3 DNA. A D gene is named only where the DNA matches it firmly. For some rows the clone size is stated as once, few or many, or as a class when expanded; others skip it.

TRBV6-4	-	TRBD1	16	TRBJ1-6	CASSAGTGGDNSPLHF	TGTGCCAGCAGTGCCGGGACAGGGGGAGATAATTCACCCCTCCACTTT
TRBV6-5	-	-	12	TRBJ2-5	CASSGGGETQYF	TGTGCCAGCAGTGGGGGGGGCGAGACCCAGTACTTC
TRBV2	-	-	15	TRBJ2-1	CASSSEASSYNEQFF	TGTGCCAGCAGTTCGGAGGCTAGCTCCTACAATGAGCAGTTCTTC
TRBV9	-	TRBD1	15	TRBJ1-1	CASSVGDRGYTEAFF	TGTGCCAGCAGCGTAGGGGACAGGGGATACACTGAAGCTTTCTTT
TRBV10-3	-	-	14	TRBJ1-5	CAIFLGRGGQPQHF	TGTGCCATTTTTCTCGGGCGTGGAGGTCAGCCCCAGCATTTT
TRBV30	once	TRBD1	15	TRBJ1-5	CAWSVRGPSNQPQHF	TGTGCCTGGAGTGTGAGGGGGCCGAGCAATCAGCCCCAGCATTTT
TRBV27	few	TRBD2	17	TRBJ2-1	CASSLTLRTSGPDEQFF	TGTGCCAGCAGTTTAACCCTGAGGACTAGTGGCCCCGATGAGCAGTTCTTC
TRBV19	-	-	15	TRBJ2-7	CASSPGVLGLYEQYF	TGTGCCAGTAGCCCAGGAGTCCTGGGGCTTTACGAGCAGTACTTC
TRBV25-1	-	-	14	TRBJ1-2	CASSRLGGSYGYTF	TGTGCCAGCAGCCGTTTAGGGGGAAGTTATGGCTACACCTTC
TRBV29-1	-	TRBD1	13	TRBJ1-1	CSSLDRVGTEAFF	TGCAGCTCGTTGGACAGGGTGGGCACTGAAGCTTTCTTT
TRBV19	-	TRBD1	13	TRBJ1-2	CASTRQGPYGYTF	TGTGCCAGTACAAGACAGGGACCCTATGGCTACACCTTC
TRBV28	-	TRBD2	15	TRBJ2-3	CASSSTSGSADTQYF	TGTGCCAGCAGTTCTACTAGCGGGAGCGCAGATACGCAGTATTTT
TRBV29-1	once	TRBD1	11	TRBJ2-7	CSVQDRGEQYF	TGCAGCGTCCAGGACAGGGGCGAGCAGTACTTC
TRBV5-4	-	-	13	TRBJ2-7	CASSRTDSWKQYF	TGTGCCAGCAGCCGGACGGACAGTTGGAAGCAGTACTTC
TRBV7-2	-	-	16	TRBJ2-5	CASSLAWASGKGTQYF	TGTGCCAGCAGCTTAGCGTGGGCCTCAGGGAAGGGGACCCAGTACTTC
TRBV10-3	-	TRBD1	13	TRBJ1-5	CAISGQGAQPQHF	TGTGCCATCAGTGGACAGGGGGCTCAGCCCCAGCATTTT
TRBV5-6	-	TRBD1	15	TRBJ1-5	CASSLGGTGSQPQHF	TGTGCCAGCAGCTTGGGTGGGACAGGGAGTCAGCCCCAGCATTTT
TRBV25-1	-	-	15	TRBJ1-1	CASRSEQAPNTEAFF	TGTGCCAGCAGGTCCGAACAGGCACCGAACACTGAAGCTTTCTTT
TRBV27	-	-	14	TRBJ1-1	CASSLAAGNTEAFF	TGTGCCAGCAGTTTGGCGGCGGGGAACACTGAAGCTTTCTTT
TRBV18	-	-	15	TRBJ1-1	CASSPLPQLDTEAFF	TGTGCCAGCTCACCCCTTCCGCAGTTGGACACTGAAGCTTTCTTT
TRBV28	-	-	15	TRBJ1-1	CASSFGGGRGTEAFF	TGTGCCAGCAGTTTCGGGGGAGGTCGTGGCACTGAAGCTTTCTTT
TRBV6-1	-	-	17	TRBJ2-1	CASSGHYRQSSYNEQFF	TGTGCCAGCAGTGGTCACTACAGGCAGAGCTCCTACAATGAGCAGTTCTTC
TRBV10-3	-	-	13	TRBJ2-2	CATKIQGTGELFF	TGTGCCACAAAAATACAGGGCACCGGGGAGCTGTTTTTT
TRBV19	-	TRBD1	14	TRBJ1-4	CASSWTGTNEKLFF	TGTGCCAGTAGTTGGACAGGGACTAATGAAAAACTGTTTTTT
TRBV30	-	-	16	TRBJ2-6	CAWSVSRTFGANVLTF	TGTGCCTGGAGTGTAAGCAGGACTTTTGGGGCCAACGTCCTGACTTTC
TRBV5-1	few	-	14	TRBJ2-7	CASSGRQGFYEQYF	TGCGCCAGCAGCGGCCGGCAGGGATTCTACGAGCAGTACTTC
TRBV5-1	-	TRBD1	15	TRBJ1-2	CASSSGQGGNYGYTF	TGCGCCAGCAGCTCGGGACAGGGAGGAAACTATGGCTACACCTTC
TRBV5-1	-	TRBD1	17	TRBJ2-2	CASSSGPGTGNTGELFF	TGCGCCAGCAGCTCCGGTCCCGGGACAGGGAACACCGGGGAGCTGTTTTTT
TRBV4-1	few	TRBD1	15	TRBJ1-2	CASSQDRDRSYGYTF	TGCGCCAGCAGCCAAGATCGGGACAGGTCCTATGGCTACACCTTC
TRBV4-1	-	TRBD1	15	TRBJ1-1	CASSPQGQASLEAFF	TGCGCCAGCAGCCCACAGGGGCAGGCCTCATTGGAAGCTTTCTTT
TRBV19	-	-	15	TRBJ2-7	CASSIDKNSLSEQYF	TGTGCCAGTAGTATAGATAAAAACAGTCTGAGCGAGCAGTACTTC
TRBV5-8	-	-	14	TRBJ2-7	CASRTRGKTYEQYF	TGTGCCAGCAGGACCAGGGGAAAAACCTACGAGCAGTACTTC
TRBV18	-	-	13	TRBJ1-4	CASSPGSSEKLFF	TGTGCCAGCTCACCAGGCTCCTCCGAAAAACTGTTTTTT
TRBV27	-	-	13	TRBJ1-2	CASSLLGMEGYTF	TGTGCCAGCAGTTTACTGGGTATGGAGGGCTACACCTTC
TRBV15	-	TRBD1	17	TRBJ1-1	CATSRAAQGAWGTEAFF	TGTGCCACCAGCAGAGCCGCACAGGGGGCGTGGGGCACTGAAGCTTTCTTT